Listed below are T cell receptor beta chains from one sample, sequenced in a study of preoperative IRX-2 immunotherapy in early breast cancer. Here immunoSEQ multiplex PCR was the method, and the copy in TCRdb shows in-frame clones only, minus some. In the table there are roughly 26,000 clones, around four fifths of which are singletons. This material consisted of lymph node tissue, taken after IRX-2 immunotherapy. These receptors were taken from a human donor with breast cancer. CDR3s include the opening cysteine and the closing phenylalanine or tryptophan. The D gene is left open where the match is weak. Clone size is not always given. Where it is, it says once, few, many or a class for expanded clones.

.	TRBD1	TRBJ1-2	TRBV19	TGTGCCAGTAGTAGAGGGACAGAAAACTATGGCTACACCTTC	CASSRGTENYGYTF
once	.	TRBJ2-1	TRBV12-5	TGTGCTAGTGGTTTGCACACCCTCTACAATGAGCAGTTCTTC	CASGLHTLYNEQFF
.	TRBD1	TRBJ1-1	TRBV14	TGTGCCAGCAGCCCTAGACAGGGGGCGATTTGGACTGAAGCTTTCTTT	CASSPRQGAIWTEAFF
.	.	TRBJ2-2	TRBV7-6	TGTGCCAGCAGTCCTACAGGGCTCGGGGGGTACACCGGGGAGCTGTTTTTT	CASSPTGLGGYTGELFF
.	TRBD1	TRBJ1-2	TRBV10-3	TGTGCCATCAGTGAGTCCGGGACAGGGGGCGTTTGGAGTGGCTACACCTTC	CAISESGTGGVWSGYTF
.	.	TRBJ1-1	TRBV11-3	TGTGCCAGCAGCTTAGTCGGCGCGGGACTGACTGAAGCTTTCTTT	CASSLVGAGLTEAFF
.	TRBD1	TRBJ1-1	TRBV19	TGTGCCAGTAGTCCCGAGGGACAGGGGATCAAGAACACTGAAGCTTTCTTT	CASSPEGQGIKNTEAFF
.	.	TRBJ2-6	TRBV7-5	TGTGCCAGCAGCTTAGCGCGGGTTTGGGGGGGCACCTCTGGGGCCAACGTCCTGACTTTC	CASSLARVWGGTSGANVLTF
medium-sized	.	TRBJ1-1	TRBV11-3	TGTGCCAGCAGCCTCGGACTCCCTCACACTGAAGCTTTCTTT	CASSLGLPHTEAFF
.	.	TRBJ1-1	TRBV15	TGTGCCAGCAGCTTAGCGGGATCGGAGTGGAACACTGAAGCTTTCTTT	CASSLAGSEWNTEAFF
.	.	TRBJ2-6	TRBV22-1	TGTGCCAGCAGTTCCCACGGGGAAGTAGCTGGGGCCAACGTCCTGACTTTC	CASSSHGEVAGANVLTF
.	.	TRBJ2-1	TRBV6-7	TGTGCCAGCAGTTACGTCCCCCAGGGGCTCGAGCAGTTCTTC	CASSYVPQGLEQFF
few	.	TRBJ1-6	TRBV7-5	TGTGCCAGCAGGGAAAGGGTATCCGATAATTCACCCCTCCACTTT	CASRERVSDNSPLHF
once	.	TRBJ2-2	TRBV19	TGTGCCAGTAGTATTACCGGGCTCCCGAACACCGGGGAGCTGTTTTTT	CASSITGLPNTGELFF
.	.	TRBJ1-1	TRBV5-1	TGCGCCAGCAGCCAAGGAAGCGGTCCAGTGAACACTGAAGCTTTCTTT	CASSQGSGPVNTEAFF
.	TRBD1	TRBJ2-7	TRBV12-5	TGTGCTAGTGGTTTGGGAGGGGGACAGGGGTCTTACGAGCAGTACTTC	CASGLGGGQGSYEQYF
.	.	TRBJ1-1	TRBV11-3	TGTGCCAGCAGCTTATATGGGGCGGGGAACACTGAAGCTTTCTTT	CASSLYGAGNTEAFF
.	.	TRBJ2-3	TRBV7-8	TGTGCCAGCAGCCTGTCGGGGACAGATACGCAGTATTTT	CASSLSGTDTQYF
few	TRBD2	TRBJ2-5	TRBV6-8	TGTGCCAGCAGTTACCCGGGAGGAGCAGAGACCCAGTACTTC	CASSYPGGAETQYF
.	.	TRBJ1-6	TRBV6-4	TGTGCCAGCAGGGAACAGGGTAATTCACCCCTCCACTTT	CASREQGNSPLHF
few	.	TRBJ1-4	TRBV18	TGTGCCAGCTCACCCCAGCCGCCCCGGGGAACTAATGAAAAACTGTTTTTT	CASSPQPPRGTNEKLFF
.	.	TRBJ2-1	TRBV10-2	TGCGCCAGCAGAAGAGGGGGGGAGGGCGATGAGCAGTTCTTC	CASRRGGEGDEQFF
.	.	TRBJ2-7	TRBV11-3	TGTGCCAGCAGCTTAGTCCAGGGAGCCTACGAGCAGTACTTC	CASSLVQGAYEQYF
once	.	TRBJ1-1	TRBV6-8	TGTGCCAGCAGTTCCCGGGGGGCTACTGAAGCTTTCTTT	CASSSRGATEAFF
.	.	TRBJ2-3	TRBV7-6	TGTGCCAGCAGGTTACAGAGCCACACAGATACGCAGTATTTT	CASRLQSHTDTQYF
once	.	TRBJ2-6	TRBV6-8	TGTGCCAGCAGTTCCGAGATCGCGGCCAACGTCCTGACTTTC	CASSSEIAANVLTF
.	.	TRBJ2-1	TRBV11-3	TGTGCCAGCAGCCCATATGGGCGGGGCACCTCCTACAATGAGCAGTTCTTC	CASSPYGRGTSYNEQFF